What follows are 13 T cell receptor beta chains derived from one specimen sequenced in a study of T cell changes during pregnancy in multiple sclerosis. TCRdb keeps only in-frame clones here, not all; method: immunoSEQ multiplex PCR. The sample carries 25,000 to 35,000 clones, more than 80% recorded once. The sequencing used CD8+ T cells from peripheral blood mononuclear cells, collected before pregnancy. The receptors were sampled from a female donor with multiple sclerosis, enrolled in a pregnancy study.

The chain links TRBV19 to TRBJ2-7; 7 bases fit TRBD1. The junction had 6 bases not matched to a gene; V was cut back by 8 bases and J by 2 bases. Germline V lookup: CDR1 LNHDA, CDR2 SQIVND (reference sequence). This CDR3 is 13 amino acids long. CDR3 in amino acids: CASATGVAYEQYF. DNA for the CDR3: TGTGCCAGTGCCACAGGGGTCGCCTACGAGCAGTACTTC.

J is TRBJ2-3 and V is TRBV5-1; tentative D call: TRBD1 (7 bases). The germline CDR1 and CDR2 sequences are SGHRS and YFSETQ. The V and J ends lost 5 bases and 6 bases respectively, with 19 bases between them. The CDR3 is made up of 15 amino acids. Here the CDR3 reads CASRFSGGGSDTQYF. The CDR3 nucleotides read TGCGCCAGCAGATTCTCAGGGGGAGGATCGGATACGCAGTATTTT.

This clone was detected once. The chain couples TRBV4-3 to TRBJ2-4; 7 bases fit TRBD2. With 1 base clipped from V and 1 base from J, the junction kept 4 bases outside the gene matches. CDR3 length: 16 amino acids. Germline V lookup: CDR1 LGHNA, CDR2 YSLEER. In DNA form, the CDR3 reads TGCGCCAGCAGCCAAGGAGGGGAGGGGGCCAAAAACATTCAGTACTTC. Residues: CASSQGGEGAKNIQYF.

The gene calls are TRBV9 and TRBJ2-7; 8 bases agree with TRBD1. Trimming removed 0 bases from V and 3 bases from J; junction bases left unmatched: 11. Per the germline V gene, CDR1 is SGDLS and CDR2 is YYNGEE. The CDR3 is 17 amino acids. The CDR3 loop reads CASSVEPDRVGDYEQYF. The CDR3 nucleotides are TGTGCCAGCAGCGTAGAGCCGGACAGGGTGGGGGACTACGAGCAGTACTTC.

V and J are TRBV27 and TRBJ1-1, with 8 bases matching TRBD1. The CDR3 consists of 13 residues. V was pared by 4 bases and J by 10 bases, with 8 bases of the junction left unmatched. Germline CDR1 and CDR2: MNHEY and SMNVEV (reference sequence). The CDR3 DNA sequence: TGTGCCAGCAGTTCAGGGGGCTCCCCCCGAGCTTTCTTT. It translates to CASSSGGSPRAFF.

The V gene is TRBV6-6, the J gene TRBJ2-7; 9 bases fit TRBD2. The germline CDR1 and CDR2 sequences are MNHNY and SVGAGI (reference sequence). With V trimmed by 7 bases and J by 3 bases, 4 bases remained unmatched. This CDR3 is 13 amino acids long. Here the CDR3 DNA reads TGTGCCAGCACCCTTAGCGGGAGCTACGAGCAGTACTTC. Translation gives CASTLSGSYEQYF.

The CDR3 region is CASSLPHGLAGVNEQFF. The CDR3 DNA reads TGTGCCAGCAGCTTACCCCACGGACTAGCGGGAGTCAATGAGCAGTTCTTC. The V call is TRBV7-8, the J call TRBJ2-1; 13 nucleotides align to TRBD2. After removal of 2 bases from V and 6 bases from J, the junction contained 7 bases not matched to a gene. Germline assignment: CDR1 SGHVS and CDR2 FQNEAQ. The CDR3 is 17 residues long.

J is TRBJ2-7 and V is TRBV13; tentative D call: TRBD2 (6 bases). CDR3 length: 14 residues. Germline lookup yields CDR1 PRHDT and CDR2 FYEKMQ (reference sequence). Between the trimmed V and J ends, which lost 4 bases and 1 base, there was a span of 11 bases. CDR3 sequence reads: CASSSGLLSYEQYF. The CDR3 DNA reads TGTGCCAGCAGCTCGGGACTTCTTTCCTACGAGCAGTACTTC.

This clone was counted between two and nine times. The J gene is TRBJ1-4, the V gene TRBV7-9, with 9 bases fitting TRBD1. From germline, CDR1 is SEHNR and CDR2 FQNEAQ (reference sequence). The V segment lost 5 bases and the J segment 5 bases; nucleotides outside the gene matches: 6. The CDR3 consists of 15 residues. The CDR3 reads CASSLPGQGNEKLFF. In DNA, the CDR3 is TGTGCCAGCAGCCTCCCGGGACAGGGAAATGAAAAACTGTTTTTT.

The V call is TRBV28, the J call TRBJ2-7, with D tentatively TRBD1 (6 bases). CDR1 is MDHEN and CDR2 is SYDVKM in the germline V gene. The CDR3 has 14 residues. V lost 6 bases, J lost 3 bases, and 15 bases lay in between. CDR3 sequence reads: CASRIQGGHYEQYF. The CDR3 DNA is TGTGCCAGCAGAATCCAAGGGGGTCACTACGAGCAGTACTTC.

The CDR3 here is CASSPPNYEQYF. The DNA for the CDR3 is TGTGCCAGCAGCCCCCCAAACTACGAGCAGTACTTC. This rearrangement joins TRBV7-3 to TRBJ2-7; the D is unclear. Trimming shortened V by 5 bases and J by 3 bases, and 8 bases separated the two germline ends. CDR1 and CDR2 from the germline V gene are SGHTA and FQGTGA. The length of the CDR3 is 12 residues.

V usage is TRBV13 and J usage is TRBJ2-3, with a possible D match to TRBD2 (5 bases). This CDR3 is built from 15 residues. V shed 1 base and J shed 8 bases, with 16 bases lying between them. Germline loops: CDR1 PRHDT, CDR2 FYEKMQ (reference sequence). The chain's CDR3 is CASSLEGSGRGTQYF. The CDR3, as DNA: TGTGCCAGCAGCTTAGAAGGAAGCGGAAGAGGTACGCAGTATTTT.

The V call is TRBV19, the J call TRBJ2-7; 10 bases are a match to TRBD2. The CDR3 is 15 amino acids. Unmatched junction bases numbered 6, after V lost 6 bases and J lost 1 base. Germline loops: CDR1 LNHDA, CDR2 SQIVND (reference sequence). CDR3 nucleotide sequence: TGTGCCAGTAGCACAAGCGGGGGGGTATCCTACGAGCAGTACTTC. Amino acid sequence: CASSTSGGVSYEQYF.